This TCR beta chain was recorded in a study of T cell responses to AZD1222 COVID-19 vaccine. Regarding the study as a whole: Spike-specific TCRs gained breadth and depth after people received two AZD1222 doses. Regions 160-218 and 743-854 dominated among vaccine-associated CD4 TCRs spanning spike. The donor cohort was predominantly white British with a female majority, and clonal diversity may have been underestimated.

The CDR3 is made up of 17 amino acids. V shed 5 bases and J 4 bases; nucleotides not matched to a gene: 8. The germline CDR1 and CDR2 sequences are SGHTA and FQGNSA. This clone is a singleton in its sample. Its antigen is still unknown. Here immunoSEQ multiplex PCR was the method, and the copy in TCRdb shows in-frame clones only, minus some. The table shows over 120,000 clones, with over 90% occurring only once. The V and J genes are TRBV7-2 and TRBJ2-2, with 12 bases fitting TRBD2. The material sequenced was peripheral blood, taken on day 0 of AZD1222 vaccination. The receptor was isolated from an adult in good health. The CDR3 reads CASSPRTSGRFTGELFF. For the CDR3, the DNA is TGTGCCAGCAGCCCGCGTACTAGCGGGAGGTTCACCGGGGAGCTGTTTTTT.